These T cell receptor beta chains were read from a single sample in a study of cytomegalovirus exposure and HLA in healthy donors. Data came from immunoSEQ multiplex PCR; TCRdb stores just in-frame clones and leaves some out. Of about 200,000 clones in the sample, 75% to 90% were seen once. The sequenced sample was PBMCs. These receptors were taken from a woman aged 40 to 50 in good health and CMV-seronegative. CDR3s include the opening cysteine and the closing phenylalanine or tryptophan. The D gene is left open where the match is weak. The size entry is marked missing in some rows and otherwise reads once, few, many or a size class.

d_call,j_call,v_call,clone_size,cdr3_aa,cdr3_nt
NA,TRBJ2-7,TRBV27,NA,CASSLSASPSRSGRAQQYF,TGTGCCAGCAGTTTATCGGCCAGTCCTAGCAGGAGTGGAAGGGCCCAGCAGTACTTC
TRBD1,TRBJ2-7,TRBV19,NA,CASGTGGSYEQYF,TGTGCCAGTGGTACAGGGGGCTCCTACGAGCAGTACTTC
TRBD2,TRBJ2-7,TRBV4-1,NA,CASSLSGRASYEQYF,TGCGCCAGCAGCCTTAGCGGGAGGGCCTCCTACGAGCAGTACTTC
TRBD2,TRBJ2-7,TRBV5-1,few,CASSHVSGIAGSYEQYF,TGCGCCAGCAGCCACGTTAGCGGAATAGCGGGATCCTACGAGCAGTACTTC
TRBD1,TRBJ2-3,TRBV9,NA,CASSVEQGAYTDTQYF,TGTGCCAGCAGCGTAGAGCAGGGGGCTTACACAGATACGCAGTATTTT
NA,TRBJ2-5,TRBV5-1,NA,CASSLQETQYF,TGCGCCAGCAGCCTCCAAGAGACCCAGTACTTC
NA,TRBJ1-2,TRBV30,NA,CAWSVPKGGGEGHYYGYTF,TGTGCCTGGAGTGTACCTAAAGGCGGGGGGGAAGGTCACTACTATGGCTACACCTTC
NA,TRBJ1-1,TRBV27,NA,CTSTGFGHSDTEAFF,TGTACCAGCACCGGATTCGGACACTCGGACACTGAAGCTTTCTTT
NA,TRBJ2-7,TRBV10-1,NA,CASPPGRCREQYF,TGCGCCAGCCCCCCAGGGAGGTGTCGTGAGCAGTACTTC
TRBD1,TRBJ1-1,TRBV29-1,NA,CSVEDLGSEGAWEAFF,TGCAGCGTTGAAGATCTCGGTTCAGAGGGGGCGTGGGAAGCTTTCTTT
TRBD2,TRBJ2-4,TRBV28,NA,CASRTGLAGGNIQYF,TGTGCCAGCCGTACGGGACTAGCGGGTGGAAACATTCAGTACTTC
TRBD1,TRBJ2-2,TRBV4-1,NA,CASSQGGSGTVSAGELFF,TGCGCCAGCAGCCAAGGTGGGTCCGGGACAGTAAGCGCCGGGGAGCTGTTTTTT
NA,TRBJ1-5,TRBV2,few,CASSVRPYSNQPQHF,TGTGCCAGCAGCGTCAGGCCATATAGCAATCAGCCCCAGCATTTT
NA,TRBJ2-5,TRBV27,NA,CASSSRGGGGRETQYF,TGTGCCAGCAGTTCCCGTGGGGGAGGGGGTCGGGAGACCCAGTACTTC
TRBD2,TRBJ2-1,TRBV7-9,NA,CASGTSGSTSYNEQFF,TGTGCCAGTGGCACAAGCGGGAGCACCTCCTACAATGAGCAGTTCTTC
TRBD1,TRBJ1-5,TRBV10-2,NA,CASNGQGRVQPQHF,TGCGCCAGCAATGGACAGGGGCGGGTCCAGCCCCAGCATTTT
TRBD1,TRBJ2-1,TRBV5-4,NA,CASRRADRGNEQFF,TGTGCCAGCAGGAGAGCGGACAGGGGCAATGAGCAGTTCTTC
NA,TRBJ1-1,TRBV19,NA,CASQAYFEAFF,TGTGCCAGTCAGGCCTATTTCGAAGCTTTCTTT
TRBD2,TRBJ2-5,TRBV9,NA,CASSVLAGGETQYF,TGTGCCAGCAGCGTACTAGCGGGAGGAGAGACCCAGTACTTC
NA,TRBJ2-7,TRBV4-1,NA,CASSQRLEFDEQYF,TGCGCCAGCAGCCAACGACTAGAGTTCGATGAGCAGTACTTC
TRBD1,TRBJ2-2,TRBV9,NA,CASSVKDRGAGELFF,TGTGCCAGCAGCGTAAAGGACAGGGGGGCCGGGGAGCTGTTTTTT
NA,TRBJ1-2,TRBV18,NA,CASSPPGIADYGYTF,TGTGCCAGCTCACCACCAGGAATTGCGGACTATGGCTACACCTTC
NA,TRBJ1-1,TRBV19,NA,CASSGQNTEAFF,TGTGCCAGTAGCGGACAGAACACTGAAGCTTTCTTT
NA,TRBJ2-7,TRBV5-1,NA,CASSSRVGGGSYEQYF,TGCGCCAGCAGCTCCCGCGTTGGGGGAGGTTCCTACGAGCAGTACTTC
NA,TRBJ1-3,TRBV7-7,few,CASSPDNGNTIYF,TGTGCCAGCAGCCCGGACAACGGAAACACCATATATTTT
TRBD2,TRBJ2-1,TRBV4-1,NA,CASSQAAGGGNEQFF,TGCGCCAGCAGCCAAGCAGCGGGAGGAGGAAATGAGCAGTTCTTC
TRBD1,TRBJ2-1,TRBV6-5,NA,CASSRTGQGSNEQFF,TGTGCCAGCAGTCGTACGGGACAGGGGTCCAATGAGCAGTTCTTC
NA,TRBJ2-4,TRBV27,NA,CASSLSVRALAKNIQYF,TGTGCCAGCAGTTTATCCGTCAGGGCGCTAGCCAAAAACATTCAGTACTTC
NA,TRBJ2-5,TRBV7-3,once,CASSLKVADGTQYF,TGTGCCAGCAGCTTAAAAGTAGCCGACGGGACCCAGTACTTC
NA,TRBJ1-1,TRBV30,once,CAWNWGGNTEAFF,TGTGCCTGGAATTGGGGGGGGAACACTGAAGCTTTCTTT
TRBD1,TRBJ1-4,TRBV5-1,NA,CASSLGQGREKLFF,TGCGCCAGCAGCTTGGGACAGGGTCGCGAAAAACTGTTTTTT
NA,TRBJ1-2,TRBV11-2,NA,CASSINSNYGYTF,TGTGCCAGCAGCATAAACAGCAACTATGGCTACACCTTC
NA,TRBJ1-5,TRBV28,once,CASSSQDNMDPGGNQPQHF,TGTGCCAGCAGTTCTCAAGACAATATGGACCCGGGGGGCAATCAGCCCCAGCATTTT
TRBD2,TRBJ2-1,TRBV19,NA,CASSNGEGHLRQFF,TGTGCCAGTAGTAACGGGGAGGGCCATCTGCGGCAGTTCTTC
NA,TRBJ1-1,TRBV12-5,NA,CASGLYSTNTEAFF,TGTGCTAGTGGTTTATATTCTACGAACACTGAAGCTTTCTTT
NA,TRBJ2-1,TRBV7-6,NA,CASSLNEAPLYNEQFF,TGTGCCAGCAGCCTAAATGAAGCGCCCCTCTACAATGAGCAGTTCTTC
TRBD2,TRBJ2-1,TRBV18,NA,CASSPPSGRAVNEQFF,TGTGCCAGCTCACCACCTAGCGGGAGGGCCGTTAATGAGCAGTTCTTC
NA,TRBJ2-7,TRBV5-1,NA,CASSPGLEPLEQYF,TGCGCCAGCAGTCCGGGACTGGAACCCCTCGAGCAGTACTTC
NA,TRBJ1-5,TRBV7-2,NA,CASSRDFNQPQHF,TGTGCCAGCAGCCGGGACTTCAATCAGCCCCAGCATTTT
NA,TRBJ2-4,TRBV30,NA,CAWSGGEPKNIQYF,TGTGCCTGGAGTGGGGGAGAGCCCAAAAACATTCAGTACTTC
TRBD1,TRBJ2-7,TRBV27,few,CASSWSGSGGYEQYF,TGTGCCAGCAGTTGGAGCGGATCAGGGGGCTACGAGCAGTACTTC
TRBD2,TRBJ2-7,TRBV19,NA,CASSAGTSGNYEQYF,TGTGCCAGTAGTGCCGGGACTAGCGGGAACTACGAGCAGTACTTC
TRBD1,TRBJ2-2,TRBV19,few,CASSSRDRNTGELFF,TGTGCCAGTAGTTCAAGGGACAGAAACACCGGGGAGCTGTTTTTT
NA,TRBJ1-1,TRBV30,NA,CAWYTGSLNTEAFF,TGTGCCTGGTATACAGGGTCATTGAACACTGAAGCTTTCTTT
TRBD1,TRBJ1-4,TRBV18,NA,CASSPVDRGRNEKLFF,TGTGCCAGCTCACCGGTCGACAGGGGGAGGAATGAAAAACTGTTTTTT
NA,TRBJ1-3,TRBV18,NA,CASSPPTQGRATIYF,TGTGCCAGCTCACCTCCCACTCAGGGGCGCGCCACCATATATTTT